The next 21 T cell receptor beta chains were all read from a single sample in a study of early T cells in non-severe SARS-CoV-2 infection. TCRdb reprocessed the 5' RACE reads with MiXCR, giving one entry per CDR3 protein. The profile shows about 38,000 distinct CDR3 sequences, under 7% of them singletons. The sample consisted of whole blood, taken at baseline. These receptors all come from an adult who was a healthcare worker with PCR-confirmed SARS-CoV-2 infection or an uninfected control (not recorded which).

The rearrangement links TRBV4-1 to TRBJ2-1; D call uncertain. Germline assignment: CDR1 MGHRA and CDR2 YSYEKL. CDR3 length: 18 residues. V dropped 5 bases and J dropped 0 bases, with 20 bases sitting between them. DNA of the CDR3: TGCGCCAGCAGCGCATCGACTGCGCGCACCAGCTCCTACAATGAGCAGTTCTTC. Protein sequence: CASSASTARTSSYNEQFF.

V is TRBV20-1 and J is TRBJ1-1; D unresolved. CDR1 and CDR2 (germline): DFQATT, SNEGSKA (reference sequence). V gave up 6 bases and J gave up 3 bases, with 8 bases separating them. The CDR3 sequence is 11 residues long. The CDR3 protein is CSAGGYTEAFF. The CDR3 region has the DNA TGCAGTGCCGGCGGGTACACTGAAGCTTTCTTT.

This clonotype was picked up many times. The rearrangement links TRBV20-1 to TRBJ2-7; a possible D gene is TRBD1 (5 bases). V lost 6 bases to trimming and J lost 4 bases, with 13 bases between them. Per germline, CDR1 DFQATT and CDR2 SNEGSKA (reference sequence). The CDR3 runs to 12 residues. Here the CDR3 reads CSAGLREYEQYF. The CDR3 coding sequence is TGCAGTGCGGGGCTAAGGGAATACGAGCAGTACTTC.

This clonotype was recorded many times. The rearrangement uses TRBV4-1 and TRBJ2-7; D ambiguous. CDR1 is MGHRA, CDR2 YSYEKL, per germline. Trimming took off 4 bases at V and 12 bases at J, with 19 bases between the two ends. CDR3 length equals 13 residues. The CDR3: CASSPNPEARPYF. The DNA for the CDR3 is TGCGCCAGCAGCCCCAACCCGGAAGCTAGACCGTACTTC.

This clonotype came up a few times. The chain carries TRBV6-6 and TRBJ2-7; a possible D gene is TRBD2 (6 bases). V lost 2 bases and J 0 bases, leaving 8 bases between the germline ends. Germline-derived CDR1 and CDR2 are MNHNY and SVGAGI (reference sequence). There are 14 residues in the CDR3. The CDR3 bases are TGTGCCAGCAGTTACGGGACTTCCTCCTACGAGCAGTACTTC. This encodes CASSYGTSSYEQYF.

In the case of this clonotype: A read error may produce the germline difference seen at one junction end. V is TRBV29-1 and J is TRBJ1-1; D unclear. The CDR3 spans 10 residues. Germline lookup yields CDR1 SQVTM and CDR2 ANQGSEA. The CDR3 sequence is CSAEPPEAFF. The CDR3 DNA follows: TGCAGCGCTGAACCCCCTGAAGCTTTCTTT.

This clonotype was detected only a few times. CDR3 DNA: TGCGCCAGCAGCGCACCTGGACTAGCGGGAGGGCCGAACCAAGAGACCCAGTACTTC. Translated: CASSAPGLAGGPNQETQYF. This chain links TRBV4-1 with TRBJ2-5, with 15 bases fitting TRBD2. V lost 5 bases and J lost 0; bases outside the gene matches: 10. CDR1 MGHRA and CDR2 YSYEKL come from the germline V gene. This CDR3 region has 19 residues.

Ten or more counts support this clonotype. The chain carries TRBV6-6 and TRBJ1-6, with 7 positions matching TRBD1. The V and J ends lost 6 bases and 7 bases, in that order; junction bases with no gene match: 6. Germline CDR1 reads MNHNY; CDR2 reads SVGAGI (reference sequence). The CDR3 is made up of 14 amino acids. The CDR3 coding sequence is TGTGCCAGCAGGGACAGGTCGATAAATTCACCCCTCCACTTT. Protein product: CASRDRSINSPLHF.

This clonotype has at least ten counts. The chain combines TRBV11-2 with TRBJ1-1; tentative D call: TRBD1 (5 bases). The CDR3 has 13 residues. Deletions cut 5 bases from V and 1 base from J, with 8 bases between. Germline assignment: CDR1 SGHAT and CDR2 FQNNGV. CDR3 coding DNA: TGTGCCAGCAGCCAAGACAGGAACACTGAAGCTTTCTTT. Amino acids: CASSQDRNTEAFF.

The genes are TRBV3-1 and TRBJ2-1, with no clear D. Trimming shortened V by 2 bases and J by 5 bases, and 10 bases separated the two germline ends. Germline V lookup: CDR1 LGHDT, CDR2 YNNKEL (reference sequence). The CDR3 length is 14 residues. Written as DNA, the CDR3 is TGTGCCAGCAGCCAATTAGGTGGTGACAATGAGCAGTTCTTC. Amino acid sequence: CASSQLGGDNEQFF.

This clonotype was picked up a small number of times. The J gene is TRBJ2-7, the V gene TRBV5-4, with D tentatively TRBD2 (6 bases). V was pared by 6 bases and J by 1 base, with 17 bases between. Germline V lookup: CDR1 SGHNT, CDR2 YYREEE (reference sequence). This CDR3 is built from 15 residues. The CDR3, as DNA: TGTGCCAGCACCCGGGGCGGGATCGAATCCTACGAGCAGTACTTC. Translating it yields CASTRGGIESYEQYF.

This chain joins TRBV10-3 and TRBJ2-1, with D possibly TRBD1 on 6 matching bases. Looked up from germline, CDR1 is ENHRY and CDR2 is SYGVKD. V was pared by 1 base and J by 1 base, with 14 bases between. The CDR3 spans 17 residues. CDR3 in DNA: TGTGCCATCAGTGAGTTTTCGACAGGCACGTCCTACAATGAGCAGTTCTTC. It is translated as CAISEFSTGTSYNEQFF.

V gene TRBV27 combines with J gene TRBJ2-1, with D hard to call. V was clipped by 4 bases and J by 7 bases, with 14 bases between them. This CDR3 has 14 residues. From germline, CDR1 is MNHEY and CDR2 SMNVEV (reference sequence). In DNA form, the CDR3 reads TGTGCCAGCAGTTCCCCCCATGCGGCGAATGAGCAGTTCTTC. This encodes CASSSPHAANEQFF.

This clonotype has just a few counts. The chain is built from TRBV19 and TRBJ2-3; D is possibly TRBD2 (5 bases). Germline assignment: CDR1 LNHDA and CDR2 SQIVND (reference sequence). V was clipped by 5 bases and J by 12 bases, with 12 bases between them. CDR3 length: 11 amino acids. The DNA for the CDR3 is TGTGCCAGTAGTTCCTCGGGGAAACAGTATTTT. Translating it yields CASSSSGKQYF.

V is TRBV7-6 and J is TRBJ2-3; D gene uncertain. CDR3 length equals 16 residues. With 1 base removed from V and 0 bases from J, the gap between germline ends came to 11 bases. Germline values: CDR1 SGHVS, CDR2 FNYEAQ. The CDR3 is CASSLGHHSSTDTQYF. The CDR3 nucleotides read TGTGCCAGCAGCTTAGGGCACCACTCTAGCACAGATACGCAGTATTTT.

This clonotype has only a few counts. V and J are TRBV20-1 and TRBJ2-3, with a weak D call TRBD1 (6 bases). The CDR3 has 14 amino acids. CDR1 and CDR2 (germline): DFQATT, SNEGSKA (reference sequence). Trimming stripped 1 base from V and 2 bases from J, with 10 bases between. The CDR3 DNA is TGCAGTGCTAGAGTCCCAGGGGCCACAGATACGCAGTATTTT. This codes for CSARVPGATDTQYF.

This clonotype appeared many times. The rearrangement links TRBV9 to TRBJ2-5; TRBD2 matches 13 bases. From germline, CDR1 is SGDLS and CDR2 YYNGEE. J gave up 2 bases and V 0 bases, and 4 bases lay outside the gene matches. The CDR3 runs 17 residues. The CDR3 DNA sequence: TGTGCCAGCAGCGTAGGACTAGCGGGAGGACTACAAGAGACCCAGTACTTC. Translated, it gives CASSVGLAGGLQETQYF.

J is TRBJ2-5 and V is TRBV2; D is undetermined. V gave up 2 bases and J gave up 5 bases, with 15 bases separating them. The germline V gene has CDR1 SNHLY and CDR2 FYNNEI. The CDR3 is 15 residues long. The CDR3 sequence is CASSESSYDDETQYF. The DNA for the CDR3 is TGTGCCAGCAGTGAAAGCTCTTACGATGACGAGACCCAGTACTTC. The full variable domain, in which reference TRBV2 and TRBJ2-5 provide the parts outside the CDR3, is EPEVTQTPSHQVTQMGQEVILRCVPISNHLYFYWYRQILGQKVEFLVSFYNNEISEKSEIFDDQFSVERPDGSNFTLKIRSTKLEDSAMYFCASSESSYDDETQYFGPGTRLLVL.

This clonotype was recorded a few times. The chain links TRBV6-5 to TRBJ1-5; TRBD1 aligns across 8 bases. The germline CDR1 and CDR2 sequences are MNHEY and SVGAGI. Trimming removed 6 bases from V and 3 bases from J; junction bases left unmatched: 13. This CDR3 has 17 residues. The CDR3 here is CASSRQGPAPTNQPQHF. The CDR3 coding sequence is TGTGCCAGCAGCAGACAGGGGCCCGCACCGACCAATCAGCCCCAGCATTTT.

This clonotype appeared many times. The V call is TRBV6-2 or TRBV6-3, the J call TRBJ2-1; unclear D gene. The germline V gene has CDR1 MNHEY and CDR2 SVGEGT. This CDR3 is 13 amino acids long. With 0 bases removed from V and 3 bases from J, the gap between germline ends came to 3 bases. CDR3 amino acids: CASSYSDYNEQFF. CDR3 in DNA: TGTGCCAGCAGTTACTCGGACTACAATGAGCAGTTCTTC.

Many counts were recorded for this clonotype. This CDR3 is CASSPSDRGAEAFF. CDR3 bases: TGTGCCAGCAGTCCATCGGACAGGGGCGCTGAAGCTTTCTTT. The genes are TRBV28 and TRBJ1-1, with 9 bases aligning to TRBD1. The CDR3 contains 14 residues. Germline CDR1 is MDHEN and CDR2 is SYDVKM. After removal of 5 bases from V and 6 bases from J, the junction contained 7 bases not matched to a gene.